This TCR beta chain was documented in a study of shared clonotypes between healthy human individuals (dated by TCRdb to about 2020). For the study in its entirety: The cohort comprised two women and a few men aged 18 to 49 years. Per donor, three plates each were used for CD4 naive and CD4 memory, two for CD8 naive, and one for CD8 memory. To estimate repertoire size and how much clonotypes are shared between individuals, the study performed deep sequencing of blood TCR repertoires from about 5 healthy adults. To increase sequencing depth and limit assay-specific biases, different laboratories used diverse techniques to prepare libraries and sequence TCR repertoires. Between about 0.8 and 9 billion PBMCs per donor were obtained by leukapheresis. What the authors observed across the whole study: Because the study included a small number of donors, the genetic and exposure-history diversity represented was limited. Naive subsets generally had larger estimated clonotype richness than memory subsets did. Incomplete sequencing was indicated by rarefaction of sorted-subset datasets, despite the large sequencing depth. Compared with non-shared clonotypes, the clonotypes found in all four sorted-subset donors had higher generation probabilities. When a few donors were compared, the shared fraction of clonotypes was about 5% for naive CD4, 3% to 4% for naive CD8, 2.3% for memory CD4, and about 0.36% for memory CD8. Sampling was restricted to blood, and TCR repertoires in tissues likely differ from the TCR repertoires found in blood. Pairwise subsampling led to the expectation that sequencing depth would affect the degree of clonotype sharing among donors.

For the CD8 naive samples, CD45RO-negative cells were positively selected for CCR7, yielding a CD45RA+CCR7+ population from which TemRA cells were excluded. The donors were healthy, HIV-negative adults with no recently reported acute infections or vaccinations. Every donor was a Caucasian adult living in Nashville, Tennessee, USA. Blood was obtained by leukapheresis, after which PBMCs were separated by Ficoll-Histopaque density gradient centrifugation and cryopreserved in liquid nitrogen vapor phase. Analytical flow cytometry was used to check the purity and quantity of each magnetically sorted T cell population. Genomic DNA was isolated from every sorted fraction and measured by UV absorbance on a Nanodrop 2000c. Counted from cysteine to phenylalanine, this CDR3 has 14 amino acids. Only the CDR3 part of the read is kept: 42 bases, read in frame from the first base. Trimming takes 1 base off V and 6 bases off J; junction bases not matched to a gene: 4. CDR1 and CDR2, per the germline V gene (reference sequence), are SEHNR and FQNEAQ.

TCR CDR3 regions were amplified from genomic DNA by multiplex PCR using the deep immunoSEQ assay. Genomic DNA extracted from each cell subset was distributed evenly over all wells of several immunoSEQ 96-well plates, and each plate served as one replicate. Each replicate PCR for sorted subsets received approximately 220 ng genomic DNA, equal to about 29,000 T cell genomes. The purified libraries were quantified using a Qubit 3.0 fluorometer, sized with a Bioanalyzer 2100, and then quantified again using the KAPA Library Quantification kit. Every immunoSEQ 96-well plate was sequenced on a dedicated single-read 150-cycle Illumina NextSeq 550 flow cell. The study's own analysis went as follows. Because only junctional sequences without quality scores were contained in the immunoSEQ output, filtering matching that applied to full-length reads could not be performed. Sequences were annotated with PyIR, a Python wrapper for IgBLAST v1.9, and V/J genes and CDR3 were assigned using IMGT germline references. Any read was removed if the V/J assignment was weak (E-value above 1e-6), the CDR3 was missing, or the read contained stop codons, out-of-frame junctions, or ambiguous translated residues. V3J clonotypes were defined as sequences sharing an identical inferred V gene, J gene, and CDR3 amino acid sequence. To compute the percentage overlap between repertoires, the number of shared unique clonotypes was divided by the size of the smaller repertoire. Three approaches were used to assess repertoire richness: RTK rarefaction, the Chao1 estimator, and Recon v2.1 estimates of unobserved clonotypes. Generation probabilities for all TCRbeta clonotypes obtained by the gDNA method from several donors were computed using OLGA. TCRdb holds this immuneACCESS table with in-frame rearrangements only. Some clones are missing; in checked studies, unresolved V genes explain under half, and the rest has no known cause. V and J calls plus clone size are reproduced from that table; the DNA served to infer D and trimming. This sample comprises approximately 810,000 clones, 90% to 95% of them detected only once. The ten largest clones represent under 30% of the sample.

As for this clone: No cognate antigen has been identified for it. Within one base of it there is no much larger clone, and no base qualities were kept.

The receptor chain draws on TRBV7-9 and TRBJ1-2; 8 central bases correspond to TRBD1. This receptor was taken from a man aged 25 to 40 in good health. The sample was naive CD8+ T cells sorted from blood. According to the study, the label for this sample's cell subset or site signals: CD45RA+CCR7+. The CDR3 has the sequence CASSLDRGTDGYTF. The sequenced DNA: TGTGCCAGCAGCTTAGACAGGGGGACGGATGGCTACACCTTC.